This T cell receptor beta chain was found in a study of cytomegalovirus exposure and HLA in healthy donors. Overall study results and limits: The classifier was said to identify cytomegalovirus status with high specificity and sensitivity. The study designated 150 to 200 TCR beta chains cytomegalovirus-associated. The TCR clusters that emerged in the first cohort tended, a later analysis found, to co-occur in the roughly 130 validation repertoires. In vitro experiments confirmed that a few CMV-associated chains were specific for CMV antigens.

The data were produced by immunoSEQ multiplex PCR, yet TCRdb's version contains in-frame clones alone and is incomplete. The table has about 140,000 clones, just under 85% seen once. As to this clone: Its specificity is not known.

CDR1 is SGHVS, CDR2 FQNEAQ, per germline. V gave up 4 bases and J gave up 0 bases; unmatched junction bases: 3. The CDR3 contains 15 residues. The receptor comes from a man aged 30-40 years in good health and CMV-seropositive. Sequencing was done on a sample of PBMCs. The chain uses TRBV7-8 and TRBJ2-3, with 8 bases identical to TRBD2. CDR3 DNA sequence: TGTGCCAGCAGCTCGACTAGCGCTAGCACAGATACGCAGTATTTT. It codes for CASSSTSASTDTQYF.